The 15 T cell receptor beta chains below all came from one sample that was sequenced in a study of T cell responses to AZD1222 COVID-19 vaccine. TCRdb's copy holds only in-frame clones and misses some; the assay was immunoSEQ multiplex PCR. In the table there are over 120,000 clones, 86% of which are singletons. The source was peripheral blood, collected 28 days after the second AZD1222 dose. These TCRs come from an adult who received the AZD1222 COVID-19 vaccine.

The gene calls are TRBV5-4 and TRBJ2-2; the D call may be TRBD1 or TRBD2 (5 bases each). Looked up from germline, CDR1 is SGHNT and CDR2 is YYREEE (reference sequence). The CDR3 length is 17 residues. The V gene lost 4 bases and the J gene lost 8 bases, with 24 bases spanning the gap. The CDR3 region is CASSQSSGTKSPGELFF. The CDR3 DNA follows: TGTGCCAGCAGCCAGAGCTCCGGGACCAAAAGCCCAGGGGAGCTGTTTTTT.

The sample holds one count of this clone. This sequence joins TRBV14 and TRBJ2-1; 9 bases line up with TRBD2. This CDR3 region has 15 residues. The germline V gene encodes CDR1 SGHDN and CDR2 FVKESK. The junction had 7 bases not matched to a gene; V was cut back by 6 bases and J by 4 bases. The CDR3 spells CASSPAGGLYNEQFF. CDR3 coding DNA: TGTGCCAGCAGTCCGGCGGGAGGGCTATACAATGAGCAGTTCTTC. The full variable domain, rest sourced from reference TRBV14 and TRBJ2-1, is EAGVTQFPSHSVIEKGQTVTLRCDPISGHDNLYWYRRVMGKEIKFLLHFVKESKQDESGMPNNRFLAERTGGTYSTLKVQPAELEDSGVYFCASSPAGGLYNEQFFGPGTRLTVL.

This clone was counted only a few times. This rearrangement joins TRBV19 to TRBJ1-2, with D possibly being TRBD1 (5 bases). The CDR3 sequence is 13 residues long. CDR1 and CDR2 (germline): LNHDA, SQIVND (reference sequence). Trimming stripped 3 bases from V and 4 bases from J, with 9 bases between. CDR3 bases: TGTGCCAGTAGTATGGCAGGGCCCTATGGCTACACCTTC. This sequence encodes CASSMAGPYGYTF.

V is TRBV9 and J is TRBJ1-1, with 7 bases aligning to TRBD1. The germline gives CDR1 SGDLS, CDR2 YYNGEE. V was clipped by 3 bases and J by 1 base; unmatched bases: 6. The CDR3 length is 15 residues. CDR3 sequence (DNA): TGTGCCAGCAGCGCTGGGGGACAGCAGAACACTGAAGCTTTCTTT. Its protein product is CASSAGGQQNTEAFF.

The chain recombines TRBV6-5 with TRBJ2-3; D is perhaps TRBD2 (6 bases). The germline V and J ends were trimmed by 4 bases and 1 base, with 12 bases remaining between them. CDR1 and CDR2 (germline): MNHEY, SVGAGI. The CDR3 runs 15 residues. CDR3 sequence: CASSLIAAGTDTQYF. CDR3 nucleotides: TGTGCCAGCAGTTTGATAGCGGCGGGCACAGATACGCAGTATTTT.

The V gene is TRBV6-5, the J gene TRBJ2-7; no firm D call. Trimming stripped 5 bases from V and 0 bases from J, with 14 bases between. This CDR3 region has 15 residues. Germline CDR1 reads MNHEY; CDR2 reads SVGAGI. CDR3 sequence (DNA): TGTGCCAGCAGTCCTGCCAAGGGAAGCTCCTACGAGCAGTACTTC. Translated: CASSPAKGSSYEQYF.

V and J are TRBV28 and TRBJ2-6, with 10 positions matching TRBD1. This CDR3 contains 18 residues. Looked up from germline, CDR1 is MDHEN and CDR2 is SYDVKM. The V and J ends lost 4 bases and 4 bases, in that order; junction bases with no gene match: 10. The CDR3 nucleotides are TGTGCCAGCAGTTCGGGACAGGGGAGAGGTGGAGGGGCCAACGTCCTGACTTTC. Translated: CASSSGQGRGGGANVLTF.

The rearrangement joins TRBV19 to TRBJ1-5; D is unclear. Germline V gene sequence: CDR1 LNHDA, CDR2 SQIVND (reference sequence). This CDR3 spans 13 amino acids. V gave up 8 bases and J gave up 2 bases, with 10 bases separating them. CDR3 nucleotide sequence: TGTGCCAGTGCAACAGTGGGCAATCAGCCCCAGCATTTT. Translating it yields CASATVGNQPQHF. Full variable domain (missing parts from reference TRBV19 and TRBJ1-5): DGGITQSPKYLFRKEGQNVTLSCEQNLNHDAMYWYRQDPGQGLRLIYYSQIVNDFQKGDIAEGYSVSREKKESFPLTVTSAQKNPTAFYLCASATVGNQPQHFGDGTRLSIL.

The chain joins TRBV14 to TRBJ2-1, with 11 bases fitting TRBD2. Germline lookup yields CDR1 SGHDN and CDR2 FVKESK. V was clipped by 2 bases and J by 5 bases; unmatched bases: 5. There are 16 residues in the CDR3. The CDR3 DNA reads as TGTGCCAGCAGCCAATTTGAGGGACTAGCGGACAATGAGCAGTTCTTC. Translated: CASSQFEGLADNEQFF.

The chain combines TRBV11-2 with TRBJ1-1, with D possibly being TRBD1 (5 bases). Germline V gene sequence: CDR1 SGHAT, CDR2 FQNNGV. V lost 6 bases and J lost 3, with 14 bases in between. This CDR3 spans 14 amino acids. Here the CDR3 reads CASRIPGGYTEAFF. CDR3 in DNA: TGTGCCAGCAGGATCCCCGGGGGGTACACTGAAGCTTTCTTT.

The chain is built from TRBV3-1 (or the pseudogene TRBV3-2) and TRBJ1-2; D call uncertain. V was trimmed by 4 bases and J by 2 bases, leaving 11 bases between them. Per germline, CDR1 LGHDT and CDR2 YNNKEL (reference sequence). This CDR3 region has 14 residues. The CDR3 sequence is CASSPSVGNYGYTF. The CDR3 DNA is TGTGCCAGCAGCCCCTCAGTGGGGAACTATGGCTACACCTTC.

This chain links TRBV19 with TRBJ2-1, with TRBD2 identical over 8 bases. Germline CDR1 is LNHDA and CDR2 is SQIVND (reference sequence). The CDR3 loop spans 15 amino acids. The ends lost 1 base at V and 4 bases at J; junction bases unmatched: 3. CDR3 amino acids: CASSIAGGRYNEQFF. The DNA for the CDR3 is TGTGCCAGTAGTATAGCGGGAGGGCGATACAATGAGCAGTTCTTC.

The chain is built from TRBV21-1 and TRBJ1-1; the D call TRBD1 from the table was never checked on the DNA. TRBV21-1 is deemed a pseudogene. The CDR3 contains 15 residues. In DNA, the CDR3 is TGTGCCAGCAGCAAGGGGCGTCCGGAGAACACTGAAGCTTTCTTT. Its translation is CASSKGRPENTEAFF.

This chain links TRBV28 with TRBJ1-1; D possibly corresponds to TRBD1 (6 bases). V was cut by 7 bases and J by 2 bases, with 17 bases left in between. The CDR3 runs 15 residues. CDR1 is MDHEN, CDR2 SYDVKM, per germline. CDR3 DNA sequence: TGTGCCAGCACTGGTTACAGGGAGCTCAACACTGAAGCTTTCTTT. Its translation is CASTGYRELNTEAFF.

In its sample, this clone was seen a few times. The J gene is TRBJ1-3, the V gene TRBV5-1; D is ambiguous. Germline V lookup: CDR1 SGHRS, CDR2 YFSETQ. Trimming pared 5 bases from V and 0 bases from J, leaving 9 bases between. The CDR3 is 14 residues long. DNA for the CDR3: TGCGCCAGCAGTCCCGGTGACTCTGGAAACACCATATATTTT. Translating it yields CASSPGDSGNTIYF.